Listed here are 24 T cell receptor beta chains from one sample, sequenced in a study of T-cell memory formation after mild COVID-19. TCRdb independently ran MiXCR on the 5' RACE reads; one entry per CDR3 protein. The sample records about 410,000 distinct CDR3 sequences, roughly 17% being singletons. The sample was PBMCs or a T cell subset sorted from them (not recorded which). The receptors shown here come from a man aged 18 to 30 who had mild COVID-19 (a few samples of this study predate the infection). Cell type and time point are not known.

The genes are TRBV7-9 and TRBJ1-2; D is unclear. The V and J ends lost 3 bases and 6 bases respectively, with 11 bases between them. The CDR3 covers 13 residues. Germline V lookup: CDR1 SEHNR, CDR2 FQNEAQ (reference sequence). In nucleotides, the CDR3 is TGTGCCAGCAGCTTTAGTCTCTCGGATGGCTACACCTTC. Its translation: CASSFSLSDGYTF.

This clonotype was seen more than once but under ten times. V gene TRBV27 combines with J gene TRBJ1-1, with 7 nucleotides matching TRBD1. V shed 5 bases and J 11 bases; nucleotides not matched to a gene: 11. The V gene's germline CDR1 is MNHEY and CDR2 SMNVEV (reference sequence). CDR3 length: 13 amino acids. The CDR3 loop is CASSLHSTGKAFF. In DNA, the CDR3 is TGTGCCAGCAGTCTCCATTCGACAGGGAAGGCTTTCTTT.

The chain links TRBV7-8 to TRBJ1-5, with a tentative D call TRBD1 (5 bases). Trimming left V 6 bases short and J 3 bases short, with 18 bases between. The germline CDR1 and CDR2 sequences are SGHVS and FQNEAQ. The CDR3 length is 16 residues. In DNA, the CDR3 is TGTGCCAGCAGGTCCGGGGGTTATGGGGACAATCAGCCCCAGCATTTT. It specifies CASRSGGYGDNQPQHF.

This clonotype was seen ten or more times. The chain joins TRBV7-2 to TRBJ1-2; D gene uncertain. Germline CDR1 is SGHTA and CDR2 is FQGNSA. Trimming pared 5 bases from V and 5 bases from J, leaving 9 bases between. The CDR3 is 12 residues long. CDR3 DNA sequence: TGTGCCAGCAGCATTCAATCTTATGGCTACACCTTC. Residues: CASSIQSYGYTF.

V is TRBV11-1 and J is TRBJ2-3; D may be TRBD2 (6 bases). This CDR3 contains 17 residues. Germline-derived CDR1 and CDR2 are SGHAT and FQDESV (reference sequence). V shed 4 bases and J shed 2 bases, with 19 bases lying between them. Written as DNA, the CDR3 is TGTGCCAGCAGCTCGATCCGTAAACGGGGGAACACAGATACGCAGTATTTT. This codes for CASSSIRKRGNTDTQYF.

This clonotype was found many times. The rearrangement links TRBV5-1 to TRBJ2-2; tentative D call: TRBD1 (6 bases). Germline CDR1 reads SGHRS; CDR2 reads YFSETQ. Between the trimmed V and J ends, which lost 5 bases and 6 bases, there was a span of 14 bases. The CDR3 runs to 14 residues. CDR3: CASRETGRAGELFF. The CDR3 nucleotides are TGCGCCAGCAGGGAAACAGGGCGCGCCGGGGAGCTGTTTTTT.

This clonotype was seen a few times. The V gene is TRBV3-1, the J gene TRBJ1-2; D is ambiguous. The V gene's germline CDR1 is LGHDT and CDR2 YNNKEL (reference sequence). This CDR3 is 16 amino acids long. The V end lost 1 base, the J end lost 2 bases, and 14 bases lay between the germline ends. As DNA, the CDR3 is TGTGCCAGCAGCCAAGGCCTACCCCTGGGAAACTATGGCTACACCTTC. As protein: CASSQGLPLGNYGYTF.

CDR3 DNA sequence: TGCGCCAGCGGCGGGGGGATGGATACGCAGTATTTT. Translated, it gives CASGGGMDTQYF. The chain links TRBV5-1 to TRBJ2-3; TRBD2 matches at 8 bases. The CDR3 contains 12 residues. After removal of 7 bases from V and 6 bases from J, the junction contained 4 bases not matched to a gene. The germline V gene encodes CDR1 SGHRS and CDR2 YFSETQ.

As to this clonotype: A much larger clone lies one base from this, so it may be a read error. This chain links TRBV20-1 with TRBJ2-2; D perhaps matches TRBD2 (5 bases). The germline CDR1 and CDR2 sequences are DFQATT and SNEGSKA (reference sequence). The CDR3 totals 16 residues. The CDR3 DNA reads TGCAGTGCTAGGATGTTAGGGCAGCCCAACACCGGGGAGCTGCTTTTT. Its protein is CSARMLGQPNTGELLF.

This clonotype came up a few times. J is TRBJ1-1 and V is TRBV4-1; D is perhaps TRBD1 (6 bases). The germline V gene encodes CDR1 MGHRA and CDR2 YSYEKL. CDR3 length: 14 amino acids. The V gene lost 2 bases and the J gene lost 5 bases, with 12 bases spanning the gap. The CDR3 nucleotides read TGCGCCAGCAGCCAACTCAGGGGAGAGACTGAAGCTTTCTTT. Translating gives CASSQLRGETEAFF.

The genes are TRBV7-8 and TRBJ2-1; D remains unclear. This CDR3 is built from 16 residues. The V gene lost 0 bases and the J gene lost 0 bases, with 9 bases spanning the gap. The germline gives CDR1 SGHVS, CDR2 FQNEAQ. In DNA, the CDR3 is TGTGCCAGCAGCTTAGCAGTCCAGAGCTCCTACAATGAGCAGTTCTTC. The encoded protein is CASSLAVQSSYNEQFF. Based on the CDR3 plus reference TRBV7-8 and TRBJ2-1, the full variable domain is GAGVSQSPRYKVAKRGQDVALRCDPISGHVSLFWYQQALGQGPEFLTYFQNEAQLDKSGLPSDRFFAERPEGSVSTLKIQRTQQEDSAVYLCASSLAVQSSYNEQFFGPGTRLTVL.

The chain is built from TRBV29-1 and TRBJ2-7, with 7 bases identical to TRBD2. The CDR3 is 13 amino acids. Germline V gene sequence: CDR1 SQVTM, CDR2 ANQGSEA. V was pared by 3 bases and J by 2 bases, with 4 bases of the junction left unmatched. The CDR3 loop is CSVEPSGAYEQYF. CDR3 DNA: TGCAGCGTTGAGCCCAGCGGGGCCTACGAGCAGTACTTC.

The chain is built from TRBV4-1 and TRBJ1-5; D gene uncertain. CDR1 and CDR2 (germline): MGHRA, YSYEKL. CDR3 length: 16 amino acids. V was trimmed by 0 bases and J by 1 base, leaving 10 bases between them. This chain's CDR3 is CASSQDPGKSNQPQHF. CDR3 nucleotides: TGCGCCAGCAGCCAAGATCCGGGGAAAAGCAATCAGCCCCAGCATTTT.

This clonotype turned up a few times. The chain has TRBV7-6 and TRBJ2-4; D ambiguous. Trimming took off 5 bases at V and 0 bases at J, with 8 bases between the two ends. The CDR3 totals 14 residues. Germline loops: CDR1 SGHVS, CDR2 FNYEAQ. CDR3 loop: CASSATVAKNIQYF. CDR3 bases: TGTGCCAGCAGCGCCACAGTAGCCAAAAACATTCAGTACTTC.

This clonotype was counted only a few times. The chain employs TRBV6-5 and TRBJ1-2; no clear D. Trimming took 2 bases from V and 10 from J, leaving 11 bases between them. Germline loops: CDR1 MNHEY, CDR2 SVGAGI. The CDR3 covers 12 residues. As DNA, the CDR3 is TGTGCCAGCAGTTACGACTCCTTTGACTACACCTTC. Translating it yields CASSYDSFDYTF.

The CDR3 sequence: CASSARSTSGTQETQYF. The CDR3 DNA reads as TGTGCCAGCAGCGCTCGCTCGACTAGCGGGACCCAAGAGACCCAGTACTTC. The genes are TRBV7-3 and TRBJ2-5; 11 bases fit TRBD2. The CDR3 length is 17 residues. Germline trimming cut 5 bases from V and 1 base from J; bases unmatched to any gene: 9. Germline V lookup: CDR1 SGHTA, CDR2 FQGTGA. Full variable domain (missing parts from reference TRBV7-3 and TRBJ2-5): GAGVSQTPSNKVTEKGKYVELRCDPISGHTALYWYRQSLGQGPEFLIYFQGTGAADDSGLPNDRFFAVRPEGSVSTLKIQRTERGDSAVYLCASSARSTSGTQETQYFGPGTRLLVL.

A few counts support this clonotype. The chain links TRBV4-1 to TRBJ2-3; D perhaps matches TRBD2 (5 bases). V shed 0 bases and J shed 6 bases, with 13 bases lying between them. This CDR3 is 15 amino acids long. In germline, CDR1 is MGHRA, CDR2 YSYEKL. In DNA, the CDR3 is TGCGCCAGCAGCCAAGAATCGCCGGGAAGGGATACGCAGTATTTT. This translates into CASSQESPGRDTQYF.

The rearrangement links TRBV5-4 to TRBJ2-3; tentatively, D is TRBD1 (7 bases). CDR3 length equals 15 residues. The V gene lost 4 bases and the J gene lost 1 base, with 13 bases spanning the gap. CDR1 and CDR2 (germline): SGHNT, YYREEE (reference sequence). CDR3 residues: CASSPGGQGTDTQYF. The CDR3 DNA reads TGTGCCAGCAGCCCAGGGGGGCAGGGCACAGATACGCAGTATTTT.

The V call is TRBV7-2, the J call TRBJ2-1, with 7 bases identical to TRBD2. Germline V gives CDR1 SGHTA, CDR2 FQGNSA. With V trimmed by 5 bases and J by 0 bases, 7 bases remained unmatched. The CDR3 has 16 amino acids. The CDR3: CASSRGGTSSYNEQFF. The CDR3 nucleotides are TGTGCCAGCAGCCGCGGGGGTACGAGCTCCTACAATGAGCAGTTCTTC.

V usage is TRBV21-1 and J usage is TRBJ2-7; TRBD1, the D gene given by the table, was not confirmed from the DNA. TRBV21-1 is tagged as a pseudogene. CDR3 length equals 15 residues. The CDR3 protein is CASSRRQGKLGEQYV. DNA for the CDR3: TGTGCCAGCAGCCGCCGCCAGGGCAAACTAGGCGAGCAGTACGTC.

This clonotype has a handful of counts. The V gene is TRBV21-1, the J gene TRBJ1-1. TRBV21-1 is annotated as a pseudogene. This CDR3 comprises 12 residues. CDR3 coding DNA: TGTGCCAGACAACTTAAAAGGACTGAAGCTTTCTTT. Translating it yields CARQLKRTEAFF.

This chain links TRBV20-1 with TRBJ2-1; 9 nucleotides align to TRBD1. CDR3 size: 16 residues. With V trimmed by 3 bases and J by 0 bases, 6 bases remained unmatched. Germline assignment: CDR1 DFQATT and CDR2 SNEGSKA (reference sequence). CDR3 in DNA: TGCAGTGCTAGGAGGAAGGGACAGGGCTCCTACAATGAGCAGTTCTTC. Translating it yields CSARRKGQGSYNEQFF.

There are a few counts of this clonotype. The V gene is TRBV7-9, the J gene TRBJ2-5; D may match TRBD1 or TRBD2 (5 bases each). The CDR3 is 18 amino acids. Germline assignment: CDR1 SEHNR and CDR2 FQNEAQ (reference sequence). With 1 base removed from V and 6 bases from J, the gap between germline ends came to 24 bases. In nucleotides, the CDR3 is TGTGCCAGCAGCTTAGTCGGTGGAGGCGAGGGGATCGCGAAGACCCAGTACTTC. It translates to CASSLVGGGEGIAKTQYF.

The sample holds one count of this clonotype. The chain joins TRBV20-1 to TRBJ2-5; TRBD2 is a possible D gene (6 bases). The germline V gene encodes CDR1 DFQATT and CDR2 SNEGSKA (reference sequence). There are 12 residues in the CDR3. The V end was cut by 3 bases, the J end by 4 bases, with 9 bases between. The CDR3 region has the DNA TGCAGTGCTAGTGTGGGGGGAGAGACCCAGTACTTC. Amino acid sequence: CSASVGGETQYF.